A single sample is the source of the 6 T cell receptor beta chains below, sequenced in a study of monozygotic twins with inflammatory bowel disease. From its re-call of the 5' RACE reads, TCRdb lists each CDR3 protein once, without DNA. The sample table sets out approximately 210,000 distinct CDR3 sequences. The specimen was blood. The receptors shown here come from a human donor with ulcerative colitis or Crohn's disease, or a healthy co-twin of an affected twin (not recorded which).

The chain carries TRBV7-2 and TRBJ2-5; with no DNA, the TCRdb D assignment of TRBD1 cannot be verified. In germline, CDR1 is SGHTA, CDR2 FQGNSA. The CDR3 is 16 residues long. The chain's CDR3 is CASGLRGGGEQETQYF.

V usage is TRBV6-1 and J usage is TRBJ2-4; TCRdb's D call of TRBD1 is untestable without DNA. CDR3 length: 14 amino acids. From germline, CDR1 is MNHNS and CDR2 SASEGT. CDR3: CASSITGAKNIQYF.

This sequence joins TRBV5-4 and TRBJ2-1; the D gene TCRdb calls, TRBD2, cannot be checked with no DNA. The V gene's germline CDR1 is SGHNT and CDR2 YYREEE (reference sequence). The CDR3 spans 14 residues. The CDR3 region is CASSLDGTGGEQFF.

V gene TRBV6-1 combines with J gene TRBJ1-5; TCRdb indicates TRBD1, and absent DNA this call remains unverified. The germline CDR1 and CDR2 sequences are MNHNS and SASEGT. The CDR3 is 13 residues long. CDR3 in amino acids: CASSSQASQPQHF.

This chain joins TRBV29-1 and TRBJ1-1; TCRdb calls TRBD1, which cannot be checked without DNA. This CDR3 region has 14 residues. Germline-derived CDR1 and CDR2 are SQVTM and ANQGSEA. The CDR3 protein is CSVGQGEPGTEAFF. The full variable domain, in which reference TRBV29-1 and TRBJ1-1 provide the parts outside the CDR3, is SAVISQKPSRDICQRGTSLTIQCQVDSQVTMMFWYRQQPGQSLTLIATANQGSEATYESGFVIDKFPISRPNLTFSTLTVSNMSPEDSSIYLCSVGQGEPGTEAFFGQGTRLTVV.

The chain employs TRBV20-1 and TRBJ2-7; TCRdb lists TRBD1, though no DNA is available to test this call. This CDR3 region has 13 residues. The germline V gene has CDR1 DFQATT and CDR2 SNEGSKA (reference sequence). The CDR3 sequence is CSAVGDRAYEQYF.